The 22 T cell receptor beta chains below all came from one sample that was sequenced in a study of blood T cell repertoires in COVID-19. Here immunoSEQ multiplex PCR was the method, and the copy in TCRdb shows in-frame clones only, minus some. The sample shows about 210,000 clones, about 91% of them seen only once. Sequencing used PBMCs or T cells enriched from blood (not recorded which). These receptors came from a woman aged 35 to 49 with acute COVID-19.

The chain couples TRBV6-2 or TRBV6-3 to TRBJ1-2; tentatively, D is TRBD1 (5 bases). V lost 5 bases and J 4 bases, leaving 17 bases between the germline ends. The CDR3 totals 15 residues. The germline V gene has CDR1 MNHEY and CDR2 SVGEGT. The CDR3 sequence: CASSGRWGSIYGYTF. The CDR3 DNA sequence: TGTGCCAGCAGTGGACGGTGGGGCTCTATCTATGGCTACACCTTC.

The rearrangement links TRBV11-3 to TRBJ2-2; 12 bases map to TRBD2. Germline lookup yields CDR1 SGHNT and CDR2 YENEEA. Trimming cost V 4 bases and J 7 bases; bases outside gene matches: 13. The CDR3 is 18 amino acids. The CDR3 region is CASSSVILAGGPGGELFF. The CDR3 nucleotides are TGTGCCAGCAGCTCTGTCATTCTAGCGGGAGGGCCAGGCGGGGAGCTGTTTTTT.

The chain is built from TRBV10-1 and TRBJ2-2, with 8 bases lining up with TRBD2. The germline gives CDR1 WNHNN, CDR2 SYGVQD (reference sequence). With V trimmed by 8 bases and J by 3 bases, 2 bases remained unmatched. This CDR3 has 13 amino acids. This CDR3 is CASRGGDTGELFF. The CDR3 DNA follows: TGCGCCAGCCGGGGGGGGGACACCGGGGAGCTGTTTTTT.

This sequence joins TRBV11-3 and TRBJ2-3, with D unresolved. This CDR3 contains 16 residues. V shed 0 bases and J shed 3 bases, with 13 bases lying between them. The V gene's germline CDR1 is SGHNT and CDR2 YENEEA. The CDR3 is CASSLDLGRTTDTQYF. The DNA for the CDR3 is TGTGCCAGCAGCTTAGATCTGGGCAGAACTACAGATACGCAGTATTTT.

This clone was seen a few times. The V call is TRBV5-1, the J call TRBJ1-5, with TRBD1 matching 8 bases. The germline V gene encodes CDR1 SGHRS and CDR2 YFSETQ. Germline trimming cut 0 bases from V and 5 bases from J; bases unmatched to any gene: 1. CDR3 length: 14 residues. The CDR3 region has the DNA TGCGCCAGCAGCTTGGACAGGGGGGATCAGCCCCAGCATTTT. Translating gives CASSLDRGDQPQHF.

The V call is TRBV18, the J call TRBJ2-5, with 13 bases identical to TRBD2. The CDR3 extends over 16 amino acids. After removal of 3 bases from V and 5 bases from J, the junction contained 6 bases not matched to a gene. Germline assignment: CDR1 KGHSH and CDR2 LQKENI. This chain's CDR3 is CASSPQGLAGKETQYF. The CDR3 DNA reads TGTGCCAGCTCACCGCAGGGACTAGCGGGAAAGGAGACCCAGTACTTC.

The chain couples TRBV11-2 to TRBJ2-2, with TRBD2 matching 9 bases. V dropped 6 bases and J dropped 7; count of bases not matched to a gene: 15. The V gene's germline CDR1 is SGHAT and CDR2 FQNNGV. This CDR3 is 17 amino acids long. In nucleotides, the CDR3 is TGTGCCAGCAGGCCCTCCCCTAGCGGGGTACGGAGCGGGGAGCTGTTTTTT. Translated: CASRPSPSGVRSGELFF.

V usage is TRBV7-9 and J usage is TRBJ1-5; 7 nucleotides match TRBD1. The CDR3 has 15 amino acids. Germline-derived CDR1 and CDR2 are SEHNR and FQNEAQ (reference sequence). Trimming removed 5 bases from V and 7 bases from J; junction bases left unmatched: 11. The CDR3: CASSPNTGAGQPQHF. The CDR3 region has the DNA TGTGCCAGCAGCCCAAATACAGGGGCGGGCCAGCCCCAGCATTTT. Together with reference TRBV7-9 and TRBJ1-5, the CDR3 gives the full variable domain: DTGVSQNPRHKITKRGQNVTFRCDPISEHNRLYWYRQTLGQGPEFLTYFQNEAQLEKSRLLSDRFSAERPKGSFSTLEIQRTEQGDSAMYLCASSPNTGAGQPQHFGDGTRLSIL.

This clone was seen only once. This sequence joins TRBV30 and TRBJ1-4, with TRBD1 identical over 8 bases. The germline CDR1 and CDR2 sequences are GTSNPN and SVGIG (reference sequence). This CDR3 comprises 13 residues. The CDR3 reads CAGTGQAGEKLFF. CDR3 nucleotide sequence: TGTGCGGGAACGGGACAGGCAGGTGAAAAACTGTTTTTT.

The gene calls are TRBV15 and TRBJ1-2; TRBD1 matches at 9 bases. The V gene end was trimmed by 1 base and the J gene end by 8 bases; junction bases not matched to a gene: 8. The CDR3 is made up of 15 amino acids. Germline V gene data show CDR1 as LNHNV and CDR2 as YYDKDF (reference sequence). In nucleotides, the CDR3 is TGTGCCACCAGCAGAGGGGGCGGACAGGGGCGAGGCTACACCTTC. Translated, it gives CATSRGGGQGRGYTF.

The chain joins TRBV6-5 to TRBJ2-7, with D possibly being TRBD1 (6 bases). This CDR3 is built from 14 residues. Germline V CDR1 and CDR2: MNHEY, SVGAGI. The V end lost 6 bases, the J end lost 1 base, and 13 bases lay between the germline ends. The CDR3, as DNA: TGTGCCAGCAGGCGCCGGACAGCTTCCTACGAGCAGTACGTC. Its protein is CASRRRTASYEQYV.

The rearrangement links TRBV12-3 or TRBV12-4 to TRBJ1-2; D ambiguous. V was clipped by 4 bases and J by 2 bases, with 5 bases between them. This CDR3 is 12 amino acids long. In nucleotides, the CDR3 is TGTGCCAGCAGTTCCCAGAACTATGGCTACACCTTC. Translating gives CASSSQNYGYTF.

The chain has TRBV7-2 and TRBJ2-5; 10 nucleotides align to TRBD2. Germline CDR1 reads SGHTA; CDR2 reads FQGNSA. The length of the CDR3 is 16 residues. Trimming removed 5 bases from V and 1 base from J; junction bases left unmatched: 7. The CDR3 region is CASSIPTSGLQETQYF. The CDR3 DNA is TGTGCCAGCAGCATCCCGACTAGCGGGCTCCAAGAGACCCAGTACTTC.

The genes are TRBV9 and TRBJ2-5; 7 bases match TRBD1. The V gene end was trimmed by 3 bases and the J gene end by 1 base; junction bases not matched to a gene: 3. CDR1 and CDR2 (germline): SGDLS, YYNGEE. The CDR3 is made up of 14 amino acids. CDR3 region: CASSAQGIQETQYF. The CDR3 bases are TGTGCCAGCAGCGCACAGGGGATCCAAGAGACCCAGTACTTC.

This clone was observed a single time. The chain uses TRBV5-1 and TRBJ2-1; tentatively, D is TRBD2 (6 bases). CDR3 size: 12 residues. Trimming left V 7 bases short and J 13 bases short, with 18 bases between. CDR1 and CDR2 (germline): SGHRS, YFSETQ. The DNA of the CDR3 is TGCGCCAGCTCTCCCTTTAGCGGCACACAGTTCTTC. The encoded protein is CASSPFSGTQFF.

The genes are TRBV28 and TRBJ1-1; tentative D call: TRBD1 (5 bases). This CDR3 has 11 amino acids. V was pared by 8 bases and J by 6 bases, with 10 bases between. The germline CDR1 and CDR2 sequences are MDHEN and SYDVKM. The CDR3 here is CASGTFAEAFF. The CDR3 nucleotides read TGTGCCAGCGGGACTTTCGCTGAAGCTTTCTTT.

The V gene is TRBV6-2 or TRBV6-3, the J gene TRBJ2-3; 7 bases are shared with TRBD1. V shed 5 bases and J 4 bases; nucleotides not matched to a gene: 12. The V gene's germline CDR1 is MNHEY and CDR2 SVGEGT. This CDR3 comprises 16 residues. CDR3 DNA: TGTGCCAGCAGTCACCGACTAAGACAGGGCGCAGATACGCAGTATTTT. Its protein is CASSHRLRQGADTQYF.

This sequence joins TRBV11-1 and TRBJ2-2; no definite D call. V lost 6 bases, J lost 5 bases, and 13 bases lay in between. There are 14 residues in the CDR3. CDR1 SGHAT and CDR2 FQDESV come from the germline V gene (reference sequence). The CDR3 reads CASRPTSTTGELFF. The CDR3 bases are TGTGCCAGCAGACCGACTTCCACGACCGGGGAGCTGTTTTTT.

The rearrangement links TRBV30 to TRBJ2-7; D remains unclear. The CDR3 sequence is 12 residues long. V was pared by 4 bases and J by 5 bases, with 12 bases between. The germline CDR1 and CDR2 sequences are GTSNPN and SVGIG (reference sequence). The CDR3 protein is CAWTPQANEQYF. DNA of the CDR3: TGTGCCTGGACCCCCCAGGCTAACGAGCAGTACTTC. The variable domain in full, completed from reference TRBV30 and TRBJ2-7, reads SQTIHQWPATLVQPVGSPLSLECTVEGTSNPNLYWYRQAAGRGLQLLFYSVGIGQISSEVPQNLSASRPQDRQFILSSKKLLLSDSGFYLCAWTPQANEQYFGPGTRLTVT.

V is TRBV13 and J is TRBJ2-7; 7 bases agree with TRBD2. The V gene end was trimmed by 3 bases and the J gene end by 3 bases; junction bases not matched to a gene: 2. The CDR3 runs 13 residues. In germline, CDR1 is PRHDT, CDR2 FYEKMQ (reference sequence). Here the CDR3 reads CASSFPGGYEQYF. The CDR3 DNA is TGTGCCAGCAGCTTCCCGGGAGGCTACGAGCAGTACTTC.

This chain links TRBV5-1 with TRBJ2-3; no reliable D call. The CDR3 runs 16 residues. Germline CDR1 SGHRS, CDR2 YFSETQ. V shed 2 bases and J shed 0 bases, with 13 bases lying between them. The CDR3 sequence: CASSFYPGTSTDTQYF. The CDR3, as DNA: TGCGCCAGCAGCTTCTACCCGGGTACTAGCACAGATACGCAGTATTTT.

The chain joins TRBV5-1 to TRBJ1-1, with unresolved D. Per the germline V gene, CDR1 is SGHRS and CDR2 is YFSETQ. The length of the CDR3 is 13 residues. V dropped 2 bases and J dropped 4 bases, with 9 bases sitting between them. The CDR3 is CASSFDMSTEAFF. In DNA form, the CDR3 reads TGCGCCAGCAGCTTCGACATGAGCACTGAAGCTTTCTTT.